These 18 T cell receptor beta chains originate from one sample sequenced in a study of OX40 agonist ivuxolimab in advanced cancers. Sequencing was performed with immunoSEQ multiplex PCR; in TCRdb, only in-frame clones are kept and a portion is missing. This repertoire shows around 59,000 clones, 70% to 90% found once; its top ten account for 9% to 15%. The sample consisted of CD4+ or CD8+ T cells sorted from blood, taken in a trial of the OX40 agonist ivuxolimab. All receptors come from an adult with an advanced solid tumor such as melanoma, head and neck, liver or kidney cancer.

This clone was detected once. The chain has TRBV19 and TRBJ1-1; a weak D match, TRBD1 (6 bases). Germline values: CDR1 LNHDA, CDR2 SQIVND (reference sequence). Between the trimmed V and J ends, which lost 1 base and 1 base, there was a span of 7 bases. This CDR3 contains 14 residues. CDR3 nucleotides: TGTGCCAGTAGTATAGGGGGGGCGAACACTGAAGCTTTCTTT. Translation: CASSIGGANTEAFF.

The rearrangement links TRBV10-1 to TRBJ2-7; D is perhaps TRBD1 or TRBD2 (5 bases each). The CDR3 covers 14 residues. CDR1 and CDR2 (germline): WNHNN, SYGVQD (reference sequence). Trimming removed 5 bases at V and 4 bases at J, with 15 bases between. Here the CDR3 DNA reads TGCGCCAGCAGTACCGGGACCTATAATTACGAGCAGTACGTC. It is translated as CASSTGTYNYEQYV.

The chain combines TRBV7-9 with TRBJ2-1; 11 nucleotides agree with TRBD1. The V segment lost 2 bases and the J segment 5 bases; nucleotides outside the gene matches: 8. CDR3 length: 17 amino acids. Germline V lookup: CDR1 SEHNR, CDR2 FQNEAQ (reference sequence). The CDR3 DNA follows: TGTGCCAGCAGCTTAAAATACCGGGACAGGGGGGACAATGAGCAGTTCTTC. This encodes CASSLKYRDRGDNEQFF. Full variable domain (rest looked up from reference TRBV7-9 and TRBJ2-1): DTGVSQNPRHKITKRGQNVTFRCDPISEHNRLYWYRQTLGQGPEFLTYFQNEAQLEKSRLLSDRFSAERPKGSFSTLEIQRTEQGDSAMYLCASSLKYRDRGDNEQFFGPGTRLTVL.

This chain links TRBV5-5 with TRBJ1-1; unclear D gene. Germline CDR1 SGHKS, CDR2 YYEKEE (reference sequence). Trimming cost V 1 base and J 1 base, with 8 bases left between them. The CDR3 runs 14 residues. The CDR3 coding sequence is TGTGCCAGCAGCTTGAACAGACCGAACACTGAAGCTTTCTTT. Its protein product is CASSLNRPNTEAFF.

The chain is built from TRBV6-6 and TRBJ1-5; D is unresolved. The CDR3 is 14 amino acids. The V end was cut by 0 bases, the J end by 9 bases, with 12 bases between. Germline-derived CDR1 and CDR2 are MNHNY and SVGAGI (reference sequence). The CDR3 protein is CASSYSRGTPPQHF. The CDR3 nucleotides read TGTGCCAGCAGTTACTCGAGAGGCACCCCGCCCCAGCATTTT.

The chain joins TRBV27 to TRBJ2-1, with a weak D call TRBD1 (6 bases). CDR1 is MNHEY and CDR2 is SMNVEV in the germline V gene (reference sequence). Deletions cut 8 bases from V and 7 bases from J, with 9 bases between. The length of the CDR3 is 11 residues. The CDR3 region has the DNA TGTGCCAGCTCCCAGGGGAATGAGCAGTTCTTC. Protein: CASSQGNEQFF.

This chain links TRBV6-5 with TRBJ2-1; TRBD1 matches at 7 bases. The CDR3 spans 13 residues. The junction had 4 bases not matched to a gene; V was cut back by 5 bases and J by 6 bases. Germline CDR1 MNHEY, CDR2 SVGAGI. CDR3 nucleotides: TGTGCCAGCAGTGAGGACAGGTTCAATGAGCAGTTCTTC. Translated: CASSEDRFNEQFF.

The CDR3 nucleotides are TGTGCCAGCAGCTTAGCTTCGGACAGGGGGGACGAGCAGTTCTTC. This translates into CASSLASDRGDEQFF. V and J are TRBV7-2 and TRBJ2-1, with 10 bases fitting TRBD1. The CDR3 has 15 amino acids. Germline V gene sequence: CDR1 SGHTA, CDR2 FQGNSA. J lost 10 bases, V lost 0 bases, and 6 bases had no gene match.

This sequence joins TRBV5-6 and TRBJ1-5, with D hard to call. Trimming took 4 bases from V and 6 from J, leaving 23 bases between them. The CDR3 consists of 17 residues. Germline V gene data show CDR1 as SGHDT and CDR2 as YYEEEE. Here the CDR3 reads CASSHRRTLGAGQPQHF. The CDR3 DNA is TGTGCCAGCAGCCACCGACGGACTCTAGGAGCGGGTCAGCCCCAGCATTTT.

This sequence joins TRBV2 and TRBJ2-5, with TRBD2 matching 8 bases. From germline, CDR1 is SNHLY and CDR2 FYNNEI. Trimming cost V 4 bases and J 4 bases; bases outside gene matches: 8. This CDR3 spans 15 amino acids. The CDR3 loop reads CASSVSSGSAETQYF. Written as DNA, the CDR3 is TGTGCCAGCAGTGTTTCTAGCGGGTCGGCAGAGACCCAGTACTTC.

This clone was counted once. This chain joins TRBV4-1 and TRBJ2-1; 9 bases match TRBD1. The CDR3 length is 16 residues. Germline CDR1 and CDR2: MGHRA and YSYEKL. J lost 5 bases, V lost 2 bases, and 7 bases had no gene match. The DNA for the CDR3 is TGCGCCAGCAGCCAACCTCGGACAGGGGAAAACAATGAGCAGTTCTTC. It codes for CASSQPRTGENNEQFF.

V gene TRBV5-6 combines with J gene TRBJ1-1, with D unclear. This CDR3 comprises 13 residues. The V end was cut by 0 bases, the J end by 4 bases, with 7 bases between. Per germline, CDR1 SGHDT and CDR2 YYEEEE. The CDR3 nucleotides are TGTGCCAGCAGCTTGGGGGGAGGCACTGAAGCTTTCTTT. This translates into CASSLGGGTEAFF.

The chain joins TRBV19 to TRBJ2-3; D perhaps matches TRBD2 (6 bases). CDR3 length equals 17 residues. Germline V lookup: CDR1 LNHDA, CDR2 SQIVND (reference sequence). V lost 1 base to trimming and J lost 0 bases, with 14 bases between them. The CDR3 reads CASSIVAVAASTDTQYF. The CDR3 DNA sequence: TGTGCCAGTAGTATAGTGGCGGTAGCGGCTAGCACAGATACGCAGTATTTT.

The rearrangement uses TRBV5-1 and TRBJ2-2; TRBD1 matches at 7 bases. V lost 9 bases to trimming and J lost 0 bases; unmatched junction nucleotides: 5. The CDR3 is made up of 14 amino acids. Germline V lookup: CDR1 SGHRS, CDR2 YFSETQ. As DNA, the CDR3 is TGCGCCACCAAAGACAGGGCGAACACCGGGGAGCTGTTTTTT. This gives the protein CATKDRANTGELFF.

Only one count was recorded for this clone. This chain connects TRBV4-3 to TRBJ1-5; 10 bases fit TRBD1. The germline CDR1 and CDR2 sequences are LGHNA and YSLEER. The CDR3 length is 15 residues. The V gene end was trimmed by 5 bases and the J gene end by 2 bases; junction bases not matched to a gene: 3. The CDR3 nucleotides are TGCGCCAGCAGCGTCGGGACAGGGGGCAATCAGCCCCAGCATTTT. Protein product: CASSVGTGGNQPQHF.

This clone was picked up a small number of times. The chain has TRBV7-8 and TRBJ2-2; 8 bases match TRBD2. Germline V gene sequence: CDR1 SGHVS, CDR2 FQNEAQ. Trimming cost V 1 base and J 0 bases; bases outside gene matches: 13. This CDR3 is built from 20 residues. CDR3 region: CASSLVPLGLLAANTGELFF. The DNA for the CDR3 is TGTGCCAGCAGCTTAGTTCCCCTGGGGTTACTAGCGGCGAACACCGGGGAGCTGTTTTTT.

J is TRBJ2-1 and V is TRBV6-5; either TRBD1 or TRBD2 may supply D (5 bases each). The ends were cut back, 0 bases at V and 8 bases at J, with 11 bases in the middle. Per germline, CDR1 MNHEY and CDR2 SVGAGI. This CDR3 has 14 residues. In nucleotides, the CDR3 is TGTGCCAGCAGTTACTCTGGGGGTTGGGATGAGCAGTTCTTC. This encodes CASSYSGGWDEQFF.

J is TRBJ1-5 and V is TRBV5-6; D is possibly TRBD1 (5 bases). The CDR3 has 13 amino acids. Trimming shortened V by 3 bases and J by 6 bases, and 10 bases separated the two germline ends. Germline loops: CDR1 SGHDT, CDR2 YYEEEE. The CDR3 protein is CASSYGTSQPQHF. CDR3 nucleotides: TGTGCCAGCAGCTACGGGACGAGTCAGCCCCAGCATTTT.